This entry is about one TCR beta chain. Using immunoSEQ multiplex PCR, the repertoire was profiled, and TCRdb retains in-frame clones only, with some absent. Of 200,000 or so clones listed, about 87% are singletons. These data come from a study of blood T cell repertoires in COVID-19. Study context: Sites in the United States, Italy and Spain provided acute and convalescent COVID-19 samples.

The CDR3 loop spans 14 amino acids. The germline V and J ends were trimmed by 0 bases and 3 bases, with 4 bases remaining between them. The germline gives CDR1 KGHDR, CDR2 SFDVKD. The receptor was isolated from a man aged 60 to 75 with acute or convalescent COVID-19. The material sequenced was peripheral blood. The gene calls are TRBV24-1 and TRBJ2-2; no definite D call. This CDR3 is CATSDLPYTGELFF. DNA for the CDR3: TGTGCCACCAGTGATTTGCCCTACACCGGGGAGCTGTTTTTT.